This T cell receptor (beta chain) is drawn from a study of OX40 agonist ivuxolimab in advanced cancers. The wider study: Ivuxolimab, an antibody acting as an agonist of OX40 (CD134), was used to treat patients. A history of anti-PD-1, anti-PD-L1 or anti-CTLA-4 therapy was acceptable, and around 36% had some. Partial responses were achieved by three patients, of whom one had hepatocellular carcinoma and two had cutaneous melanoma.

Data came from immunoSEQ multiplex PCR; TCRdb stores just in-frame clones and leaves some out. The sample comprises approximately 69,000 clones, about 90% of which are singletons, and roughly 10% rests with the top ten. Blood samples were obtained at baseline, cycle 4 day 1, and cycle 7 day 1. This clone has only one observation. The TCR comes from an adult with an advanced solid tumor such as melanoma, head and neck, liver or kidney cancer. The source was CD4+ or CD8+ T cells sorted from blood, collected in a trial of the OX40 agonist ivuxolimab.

The DNA of the CDR3 is TGTGCCAGCAGCTTTCGGGGCGCAAATGGCTACACCTTC. Encoded protein: CASSFRGANGYTF. The J gene is TRBJ1-2, the V gene TRBV11-3; TRBD1 might be the D (5 bases). The germline V gene encodes CDR1 SGHNT and CDR2 YENEEA. The CDR3 spans 13 residues. V was pared by 3 bases and J by 6 bases, with 11 bases between.